One TCR beta chain is described in this entry. Its antigen is unidentified. This entry is derived from a study of T cell responses to AZD1222 COVID-19 vaccine. General study results and limits: Donors in the cohort were predominantly white British and more often female, and clonal diversity was possibly underestimated. Repertoire sampling was restricted to post-peak T cell response timepoints.

TCRdb's table, derived via immunoSEQ multiplex PCR, lists solely in-frame clones and lacks some. The repertoire holds 100,000 to 150,000 clones, about 87% seen once, with 3.5% to 4.5% in the top ten. Deletions cut 5 bases from V and 0 bases from J, with 14 bases between. The CDR3 loop spans 16 amino acids. CDR1 is LNHDA and CDR2 is SQIVND in the germline V gene (reference sequence). This sequence originates from an adult in good health. The rearrangement uses TRBV19 and TRBJ1-5, with unresolved D. The material sequenced was peripheral blood, taken on day 0 of AZD1222 vaccination. CDR3 residues: CASSPQLLPSNQPQHF. The CDR3, as DNA: TGTGCCAGTAGTCCTCAGCTCCTCCCTAGCAATCAGCCCCAGCATTTT.